This T cell receptor beta chain comes out of a study of T cell repertoires and HLA-DP antigens. The ends were cut back, 6 bases at V and 0 bases at J, with 15 bases in the middle. The CDR3 runs 16 residues. The germline gives CDR1 SGHTA, CDR2 FQGNSA. Worth noting for this clone: The antigen is unknown.

Clones were read by immunoSEQ multiplex PCR, and TCRdb kept only the in-frame ones, dropping some. The sample holds approximately 86,000 clones, about 89% seen once. The clonotype originates from a middle-aged man in good health and CMV-seronegative. V is TRBV7-2 and J is TRBJ2-1, with D possibly being TRBD2 (6 bases). Sequencing was performed on CD4+ T cells from PBMCs. As DNA, the CDR3 is TGTGCCAGCAGTTTCCGGGACTCGAGCTCCTACAATGAGCAGTTCTTC. Translated, it gives CASSFRDSSSYNEQFF.